The 8 T cell receptor beta chains reported below all come from one sample, sequenced in a study of Tregs in tolerant kidney transplant recipients (dated by TCRdb to the late 2010s). The label giving this sample's time point can be read as: blood sample drawn before combined kidney and bone marrow transplant. Receptor libraries were prepared by the immunoSEQ multiplex PCR assay. Drawn from immuneACCESS, this table holds only the in-frame rearrangements with V and J called that TCRdb kept. Clones are partly lost; checked studies trace under half to an unresolved V gene and leave the rest unexplained. The sample table contains 50,000 to 75,000 clones; only one count was recorded for approximately 83% of them. The ten top clones hold around 2.3% of the sample. The sequences come from Tregs from blood, collected before the transplant. These receptors originate from a human donor who received a combined kidney and bone marrow transplant.

The chain has TRBV27 and TRBJ1-2, with 8 positions matching TRBD1. The CDR3 totals 15 residues. Per the germline V gene, CDR1 is MNHEY and CDR2 is SMNVEV (reference sequence). Germline trimming cut 8 bases from V and 7 bases from J; bases unmatched to any gene: 15. Here the CDR3 reads CASGGDRGGPSGYTF. CDR3 sequence (DNA): TGTGCCAGCGGGGGAGACAGGGGAGGCCCTAGTGGCTACACCTTC.

This chain joins TRBV7-9 and TRBJ2-1, with 8 positions matching TRBD2. Trimming at V came to 5 bases and at J to 7 bases, leaving 19 bases not matched to a gene. CDR3 length equals 18 residues. Germline assignment: CDR1 SEHNR and CDR2 FQNEAQ (reference sequence). The CDR3 here is CASSPGGLGDWERNEQFF. The CDR3 DNA reads TGTGCCAGCAGCCCGGGGGGACTAGGGGACTGGGAACGAAATGAGCAGTTCTTC.

DNA for the CDR3: TGTGCCAGTAGTATAGGAGAGAACAGTTGGTATAGCAATCAGCCCCAGCATTTT. Encoded protein: CASSIGENSWYSNQPQHF. The V gene is TRBV19, the J gene TRBJ1-5; D not resolved. Germline V gene lookup returns CDR1 LNHDA and CDR2 SQIVND (reference sequence). There are 18 residues in the CDR3. V was shortened by 1 base and J by 0 bases, with 16 bases between the two germline ends.

The chain joins TRBV5-8 to TRBJ1-1; no reliable D call. V dropped 2 bases and J dropped 7 bases, with 3 bases sitting between them. The germline CDR1 and CDR2 sequences are SGHTS and YDEGEE. CDR3 length: 10 amino acids. The chain's CDR3 is CASSFYEAFF. DNA of the CDR3: TGTGCCAGCAGCTTCTATGAAGCTTTCTTT.

The genes are TRBV11-2 and TRBJ1-2, with 8 bases lining up with TRBD1. This CDR3 has 13 amino acids. Looked up from germline, CDR1 is SGHAT and CDR2 is FQNNGV. J lost 6 bases, V lost 5 bases, and 5 bases had no gene match. Here the CDR3 reads CASSAGQGDGYTF. The CDR3 nucleotides read TGTGCCAGCAGCGCCGGACAGGGCGATGGCTACACCTTC.

The chain combines TRBV19 with TRBJ2-1; D might be TRBD2 (7 bases). CDR1 and CDR2 (germline): LNHDA, SQIVND (reference sequence). V shed 9 bases and J shed 12 bases, with 24 bases lying between them. The CDR3 sequence is 14 residues long. Here the CDR3 reads CASRQGPEPGGQFF. The CDR3 DNA is TGTGCCAGCCGCCAGGGGCCCGAGCCGGGGGGGCAGTTCTTC.

The chain uses TRBV7-2 and TRBJ2-1; 8 bases agree with TRBD2. With 5 bases clipped from V and 0 bases from J, the junction kept 0 bases outside the gene matches. Germline V lookup: CDR1 SGHTA, CDR2 FQGNSA. CDR3 length equals 14 residues. The CDR3 DNA reads as TGTGCCAGCAGCGCGGGGGGCTCCTACAATGAGCAGTTCTTC. This encodes CASSAGGSYNEQFF.

The chain uses TRBV9 and TRBJ2-7; D possibly corresponds to TRBD2 (7 bases). Germline-derived CDR1 and CDR2 are SGDLS and YYNGEE. The ends were cut back, 4 bases at V and 3 bases at J, with 17 bases in the middle. This CDR3 is built from 15 residues. The CDR3 here is CASSRGALGFYEQYF. In DNA, the CDR3 is TGTGCCAGCAGCCGGGGGGCTTTAGGCTTCTACGAGCAGTACTTC.